This T cell receptor beta chain was recorded in a study of blood T cell repertoires in COVID-19. This table comes from immunoSEQ multiplex PCR, and its TCRdb copy is limited to in-frame clones, with some not included. The table shows some 95,000 clones, with around three quarters occurring only once. V shed 0 bases and J shed 2 bases, with 9 bases lying between them. This CDR3 region has 14 residues. Per germline, CDR1 SGHKS and CDR2 YYEKEE (reference sequence). This clonotype was sampled from a man aged 65-85 years with acute or convalescent COVID-19. V usage is TRBV5-5 and J usage is TRBJ2-7, with D possibly being TRBD2 (6 bases). The source material was peripheral blood. CDR3 in DNA: TGTGCCAGCAGCTTGGGCGGGGTAACCTACGAGCAGTACTTC. It encodes CASSLGGVTYEQYF.